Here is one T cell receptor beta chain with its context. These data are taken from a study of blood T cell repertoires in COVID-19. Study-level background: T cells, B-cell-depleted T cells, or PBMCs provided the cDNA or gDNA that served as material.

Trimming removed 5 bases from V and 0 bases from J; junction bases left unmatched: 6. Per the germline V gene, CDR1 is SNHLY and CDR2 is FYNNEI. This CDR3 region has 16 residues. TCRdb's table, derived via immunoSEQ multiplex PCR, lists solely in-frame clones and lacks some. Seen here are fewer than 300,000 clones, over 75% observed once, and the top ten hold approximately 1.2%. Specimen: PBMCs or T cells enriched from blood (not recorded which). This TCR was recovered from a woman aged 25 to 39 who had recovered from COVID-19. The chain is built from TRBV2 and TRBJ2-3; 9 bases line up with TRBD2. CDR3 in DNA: TGTGCCAGCAGTACCGGGACTAGCAGTAGCACAGATACGCAGTATTTT. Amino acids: CASSTGTSSSTDTQYF. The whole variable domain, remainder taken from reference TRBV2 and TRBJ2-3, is EPEVTQTPSHQVTQMGQEVILRCVPISNHLYFYWYRQILGQKVEFLVSFYNNEISEKSEIFDDQFSVERPDGSNFTLKIRSTKLEDSAMYFCASSTGTSSSTDTQYFGPGTRLTVL.